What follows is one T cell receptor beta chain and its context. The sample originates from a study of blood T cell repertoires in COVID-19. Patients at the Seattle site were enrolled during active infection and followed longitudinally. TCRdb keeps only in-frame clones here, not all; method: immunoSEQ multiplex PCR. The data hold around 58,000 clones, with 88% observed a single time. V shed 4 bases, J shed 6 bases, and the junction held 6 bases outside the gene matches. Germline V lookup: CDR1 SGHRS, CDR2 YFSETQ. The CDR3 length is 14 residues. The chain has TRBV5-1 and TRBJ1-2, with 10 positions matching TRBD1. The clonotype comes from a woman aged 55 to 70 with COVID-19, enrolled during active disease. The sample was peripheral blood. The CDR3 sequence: CASSAGGQGNGYTF. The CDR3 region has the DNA TGCGCCAGCAGCGCGGGGGGACAGGGGAATGGCTACACCTTC.